The sequence of this T cell receptor (beta chain) was determined in a study of shared clonotypes between healthy human individuals. The study's findings and limits: Among a few donors, around 5% of naive CD4 clonotypes were found in common.

Germline loops: CDR1 MGHRA, CDR2 YSYEKL. This CDR3 comprises 15 residues. Losses at the gene ends were 5 bases for V and 3 bases for J; bases not matched to a gene: 1. Concerning this clone itself: What it recognizes is unknown. The sample has other DNA sequences that encode this CDR3 too.

Division of CD4+ cells produced a CD45RA+ naive subset and a CD45RA-negative memory subset. Clones were sequenced by immunoSEQ multiplex PCR, and TCRdb holds only the in-frame ones, with some missing. Among a few million clones, approximately 94% were seen once, and the ten largest hold 0.13%. This TCR was recovered from a man between 18 and 29 years old in good health. Sequenced: naive CD4+ T cells sorted from blood. Subset: CD45RA+ positively selected. The chain recombines TRBV4-1 with TRBJ2-1, with 13 nucleotides matching TRBD2. In DNA form, the CDR3 reads TGCGCCAGCAGCAGACTAGCGGGAGGCTACAATGAGCAGTTCTTC. Translating gives CASSRLAGGYNEQFF.